A single sample is the source of the 2 T cell receptor beta chains below, sequenced in a study of blood T cell repertoires in COVID-19. The assay was immunoSEQ multiplex PCR, and TCRdb's table has in-frame clones only and misses some. The sample yields about 180,000 clones, roughly 84% seen once. Sequenced material: peripheral blood. The receptors shown here come from a woman aged 55-70 years with acute or convalescent COVID-19.

V gene TRBV7-9 combines with J gene TRBJ1-5; 7 nucleotides line up with TRBD1. The CDR3 length is 14 residues. V shed 5 bases, J shed 7 bases, and the junction held 8 bases outside the gene matches. In germline, CDR1 is SEHNR, CDR2 FQNEAQ (reference sequence). Here the CDR3 reads CASSVDRDAQPQHF. The CDR3 DNA follows: TGTGCCAGCAGCGTCGACAGGGATGCCCAGCCCCAGCATTTT. The entire variable domain, with the rest obtained from reference TRBV7-9 and TRBJ1-5, is as follows: DTGVSQNPRHKITKRGQNVTFRCDPISEHNRLYWYRQTLGQGPEFLTYFQNEAQLEKSRLLSDRFSAERPKGSFSTLEIQRTEQGDSAMYLCASSVDRDAQPQHFGDGTRLSIL.

The chain links TRBV4-3 to TRBJ1-3, with D uncertain. Trimming took 0 bases from V and 3 from J, leaving 12 bases between them. This CDR3 comprises 16 residues. Germline loops: CDR1 LGHNA, CDR2 YSLEER. The CDR3 DNA reads as TGCGCCAGCAGCCAAGAGGGCCAGCTGGGTGGAAACACCATATATTTT. Translation gives CASSQEGQLGGNTIYF.